These T cell receptor beta chains were read from a single sample in a study of cytomegalovirus exposure and HLA in healthy donors. TCRdb's copy holds only in-frame clones and misses some; the assay was immunoSEQ multiplex PCR. The sample includes 150,000 or so clones. Material: PBMCs. These receptors were collected from a woman aged 45-65 years in good health and CMV-seronegative. Both conserved end residues are part of each CDR3. The D gene is left open where the match is weak.

D	J	V	length	DNA	CDR3
TRBD2	TRBJ2-7	TRBV28	13	TGTGCCACCGGGCTAGCGGGAGCTGGGGAGCAGTACTTC	CATGLAGAGEQYF
NA	TRBJ1-3	TRBV28	15	TGTGCCAGCAGTTCCCCCGGACAGACTGGAAACACCATATATTTT	CASSSPGQTGNTIYF
TRBD1	TRBJ1-2	TRBV6-5	14	TGTGCCAGCAGTGAATCATCTCAGGGGGCTGGCTACACCTTC	CASSESSQGAGYTF
TRBD1	TRBJ1-5	TRBV7-2	15	TGTGCCAGCAGCTTAACAGGGGGTCACAATCAGCCCCAGCATTTT	CASSLTGGHNQPQHF
TRBD2	TRBJ2-3	TRBV5-1	15	TGCGCCAGCAGCTTGGAGCCAGCGGGAGGGCACACGCAGTATTTT	CASSLEPAGGHTQYF
TRBD1	TRBJ1-2	TRBV27	18	TGTGCCAGCAGTTTATCGTTTCAGGGGGCCCGGCAGGACTATGGCTACACCTTC	CASSLSFQGARQDYGYTF
NA	TRBJ1-6	TRBV21-1	18	TGTGCCAGCAGCAAATTGAGACGGGGAGATAGCTATAATTCACCCCTCCACTTT	CASSKLRRGDSYNSPLHF
NA	TRBJ2-5	TRBV5-1	14	TGCGCCAGCAGCTTGGGGCAGGGCGGAGAGACCCAGTACTTC	CASSLGQGGETQYF
NA	TRBJ1-4	TRBV28	17	TGTGCCAGCACCCCCGTCGGGGGGCGAGGAACTAATGAAAAACTGTTTTTT	CASTPVGGRGTNEKLFF
TRBD1	TRBJ1-4	TRBV28	18	TGTGCCAGCCTTCGGGAGCAGGGGGAGGCCTCAACTAATGAAAAACTGTTTTTT	CASLREQGEASTNEKLFF
NA	TRBJ2-7	TRBV4-2	15	TGTGCCAGCAGCCAAGATCCAGGGGCGGGCTACGAGCAGTACTTC	CASSQDPGAGYEQYF
TRBD2	TRBJ2-1	TRBV19	16	TGTGCCAGTAGTATTCTAGCGGGGGGTGCCTACAATGAGCAGTTCTTC	CASSILAGGAYNEQFF
NA	TRBJ2-1	TRBV4-3	16	TGCGCCAGCAGGCCAAGCTCCGGGAGAGACTACAATGAGCAGTTCTTC	CASRPSSGRDYNEQFF
NA	TRBJ2-7	TRBV7-9	12	TGTGCCAGCAGCTTAGACAGGGCCGAGCAGTACTTC	CASSLDRAEQYF
NA	TRBJ2-7	TRBV30	13	TGTGCCTCGACCCCCCGCCAGGGGAACGAGCAGTACTTC	CASTPRQGNEQYF
NA	TRBJ1-2	TRBV28	11	TGTGCCAGCAGTTTTCCGAGGGGCTACACCTTC	CASSFPRGYTF
TRBD2	TRBJ2-3	TRBV30	13	TGTGCCTGTGATAGCGGGGGCCCGGATACGCAGTATTTT	CACDSGGPDTQYF
TRBD2	TRBJ2-1	TRBV18	22	TGTGCCAGCTCACCGGCTGGGGGGGAGACAGAGGGACTGGGCGGACCTTACAATGAGCAGTTCTTC	CASSPAGGETEGLGGPYNEQFF
TRBD1	TRBJ1-1	TRBV28	14	TGTGCCAGCAGTTGGGACAGGGTGAACACTGAAGCTTTCTTT	CASSWDRVNTEAFF
NA	TRBJ2-5	TRBV28	14	TGTGCCAGCAGTAACAAGACTCTAAAAGAGACCCAGTACTTC	CASSNKTLKETQYF
TRBD1	TRBJ1-2	TRBV5-4	12	TGTGCCAGCAGCGAGGGACAGGAGGGCTACACCTTC	CASSEGQEGYTF
TRBD2	TRBJ2-7	TRBV30	14	TGTGCCTGGAGCACCGGGACTAGCGGAGGGACGAAGTACTTC	CAWSTGTSGGTKYF
NA	TRBJ1-2	TRBV6-9	14	TGTGCCAGCAGTTTACCGACAGAATTCTGTGGCTACACCTTC	CASSLPTEFCGYTF
TRBD1	TRBJ2-7	TRBV18	15	TGTGCCAGCTCACCACTTAGGGACAGGGTCTTGGAGCAGTACTTC	CASSPLRDRVLEQYF
NA	TRBJ2-3	TRBV4-2	16	TGTGCCAGCAGCCAAGAACTAGCCTCCCACACAGATACGCAGTATTTT	CASSQELASHTDTQYF
NA	TRBJ2-2	TRBV28	11	TGTGCCAGCGGGACAACCCGGGTGCTGTTTTTT	CASGTTRVLFF
TRBD2	TRBJ2-7	TRBV6-5	15	TGTGCCAGCAGTTACGGGACTAGCAAACTCTACGAGCAGTACTTC	CASSYGTSKLYEQYF
TRBD2	TRBJ2-5	TRBV9	17	TGTGCCAGCAGCCCCCCCGGGGTAGCGGGAGGGCAAGAGACCCAGTACTTC	CASSPPGVAGGQETQYF
TRBD2	TRBJ2-3	TRBV19	15	TGTGCCAGTAGTACCCGGACTAGCGGCACAGATACGCAGTATTTT	CASSTRTSGTDTQYF
TRBD2	TRBJ2-7	TRBV2	16	TGTGCCAGCAGCCTTACCCTTCAGGGAGGGAGCTACGAGCAGTACTTC	CASSLTLQGGSYEQYF
NA	TRBJ2-1	TRBV2	14	TGTGCCAGCAGGATCGACAGGTCCTACAATGAGCAGTTCTTC	CASRIDRSYNEQFF
NA	TRBJ2-1	TRBV5-1	13	TGCGCCAGCGGCCTTGGGGGGTTCGATGAGCAGTTCTTC	CASGLGGFDEQFF
TRBD2	TRBJ2-3	TRBV7-3	16	TGTGCCAGCAGCTTAACGTCGGCGGGGGGCCGAGATACGCAGTATTTT	CASSLTSAGGRDTQYF
NA	TRBJ2-7	TRBV7-9	14	TGTGCCAGCAGCATGGTCCTTAGCTCCTACGAGCAGTACTTC	CASSMVLSSYEQYF
TRBD1	TRBJ2-3	TRBV9	16	TGTGCCAGCAGTAAAAGACAGGGAAGGACGGGAGATACGCAGTATTTT	CASSKRQGRTGDTQYF
NA	TRBJ1-3	TRBV30	14	TGTGCCTGGAGGAGGCTGGGCTCTGGAAACACCATATATTTT	CAWRRLGSGNTIYF
NA	TRBJ1-1	TRBV28	14	TGTGCCAGCAGTTTAGATCCAGAACACACTGAAGCTTTCTTT	CASSLDPEHTEAFF
NA	TRBJ2-7	TRBV19	16	TGTGCCAGTAGCAATGACCAGGGGAATGGGGTTTACGAGCAGTACTTC	CASSNDQGNGVYEQYF
NA	TRBJ2-7	TRBV6-6	16	TGTGCCAGCAGTTACGGGGCGGATAGGATAAACTACGAGCAGTACTTC	CASSYGADRINYEQYF
TRBD2	TRBJ2-1	TRBV5-1	15	TGCGCCAGCAGCTTGGACGGGGGAGGGCTCGATGAGCAGTTCTTC	CASSLDGGGLDEQFF
NA	TRBJ1-2	TRBV6-1	16	TGTGCCAGCAGTGAAAGGGCAGGACGAGAGGGCTATGGCTACACCTTC	CASSERAGREGYGYTF
TRBD1	TRBJ2-2	TRBV7-2	15	TGTGCCAGCAGCTCCGGACAGGGATGGACCGGGGAGCTGTTTTTT	CASSSGQGWTGELFF